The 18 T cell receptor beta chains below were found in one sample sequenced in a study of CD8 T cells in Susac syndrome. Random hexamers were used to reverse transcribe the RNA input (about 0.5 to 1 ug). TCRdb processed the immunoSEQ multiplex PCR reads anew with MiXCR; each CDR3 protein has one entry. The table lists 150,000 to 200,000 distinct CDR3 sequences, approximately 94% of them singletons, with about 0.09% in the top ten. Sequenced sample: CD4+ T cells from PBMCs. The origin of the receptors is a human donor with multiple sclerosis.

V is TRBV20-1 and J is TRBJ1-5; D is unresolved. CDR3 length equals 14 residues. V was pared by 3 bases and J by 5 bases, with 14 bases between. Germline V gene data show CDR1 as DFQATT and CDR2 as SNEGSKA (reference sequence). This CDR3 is CSASLFGRDQPQHF. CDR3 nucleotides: TGCAGTGCTAGCCTCTTTGGGAGGGATCAGCCCCAGCATTTT.

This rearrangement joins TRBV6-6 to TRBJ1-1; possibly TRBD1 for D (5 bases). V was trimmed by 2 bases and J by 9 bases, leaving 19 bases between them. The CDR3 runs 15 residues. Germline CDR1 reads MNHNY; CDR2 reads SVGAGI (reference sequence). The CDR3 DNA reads TGTGCCAGCAGTTACCTACCCTCCGGGAGGGGACAAGCTTTCTTT. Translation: CASSYLPSGRGQAFF.

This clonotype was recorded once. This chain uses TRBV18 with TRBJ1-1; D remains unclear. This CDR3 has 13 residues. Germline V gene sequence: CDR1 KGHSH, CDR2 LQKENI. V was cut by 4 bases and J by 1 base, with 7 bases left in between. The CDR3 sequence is CASSRGSNTEAFF. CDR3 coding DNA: TGTGCCAGCTCACGCGGATCGAACACTGAAGCTTTCTTT.

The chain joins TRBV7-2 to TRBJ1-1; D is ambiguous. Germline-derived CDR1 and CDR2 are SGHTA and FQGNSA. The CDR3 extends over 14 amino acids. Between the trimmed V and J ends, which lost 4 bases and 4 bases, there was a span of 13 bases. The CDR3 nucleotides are TGTGCCAGCAGCTCTGGTAGGGTGGTCACTGAAGCTTTCTTT. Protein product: CASSSGRVVTEAFF.

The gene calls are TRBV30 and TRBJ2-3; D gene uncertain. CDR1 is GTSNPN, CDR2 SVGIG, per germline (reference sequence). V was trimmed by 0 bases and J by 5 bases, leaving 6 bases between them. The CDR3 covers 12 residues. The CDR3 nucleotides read TGTGCCTGGAGTGTGTCGGAAGATACGCAGTATTTT. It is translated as CAWSVSEDTQYF.

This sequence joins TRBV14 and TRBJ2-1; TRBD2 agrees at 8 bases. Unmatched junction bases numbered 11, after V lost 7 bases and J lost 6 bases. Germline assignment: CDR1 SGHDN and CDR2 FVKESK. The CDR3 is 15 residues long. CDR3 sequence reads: CASTLVAGITNEQFF. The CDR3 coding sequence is TGTGCCAGCACCTTGGTAGCGGGGATAACCAATGAGCAGTTCTTC.

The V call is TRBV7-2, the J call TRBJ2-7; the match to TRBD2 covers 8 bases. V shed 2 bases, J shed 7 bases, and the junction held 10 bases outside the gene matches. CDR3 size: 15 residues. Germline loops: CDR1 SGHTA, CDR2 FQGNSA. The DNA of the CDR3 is TGTGCCAGCAGCTTAAGCCGAGCGGGGGAAAATGAGCAGTACTTC. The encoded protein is CASSLSRAGENEQYF.

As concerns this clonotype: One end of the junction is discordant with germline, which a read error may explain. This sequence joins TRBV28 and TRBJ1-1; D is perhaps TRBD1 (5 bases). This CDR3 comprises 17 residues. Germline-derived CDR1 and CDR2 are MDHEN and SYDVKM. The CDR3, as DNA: TGTGCCAGCAGCTTATCGTGGGGGGGGGTTCGGTCCACTGAAGCTTTCTTT. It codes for CASSLSWGGVRSTEAFF.

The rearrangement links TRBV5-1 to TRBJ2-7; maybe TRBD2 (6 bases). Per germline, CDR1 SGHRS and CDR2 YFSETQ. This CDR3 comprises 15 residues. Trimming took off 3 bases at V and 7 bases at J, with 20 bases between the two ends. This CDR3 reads CASSSSTSLSGEQYF. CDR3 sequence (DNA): TGCGCCAGCAGCTCGTCGACTAGTCTCTCTGGGGAGCAGTACTTC.

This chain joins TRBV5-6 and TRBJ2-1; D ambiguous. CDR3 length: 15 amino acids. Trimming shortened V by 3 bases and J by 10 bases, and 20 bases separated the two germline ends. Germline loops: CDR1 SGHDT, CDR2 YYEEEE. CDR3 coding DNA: TGTGCCAGCAGCTCCTGGTCTCAAATGATGGGAGAGCAGTTCTTC. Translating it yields CASSSWSQMMGEQFF. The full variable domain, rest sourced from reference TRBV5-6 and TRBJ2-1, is DAGVTQSPTHLIKTRGQQVTLRCSPKSGHDTVSWYQQALGQGPQFIFQYYEEEERQRGNFPDRFSGHQFPNYSSELNVNALLLGDSALYLCASSSWSQMMGEQFFGPGTRLTVL.

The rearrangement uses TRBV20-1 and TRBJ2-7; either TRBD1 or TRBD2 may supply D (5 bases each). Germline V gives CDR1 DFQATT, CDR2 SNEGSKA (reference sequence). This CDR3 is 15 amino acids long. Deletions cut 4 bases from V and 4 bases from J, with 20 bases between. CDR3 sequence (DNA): TGCAGTGCTACCACCCTCAGGGACGGGGCTTACGAGCAGTACTTC. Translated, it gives CSATTLRDGAYEQYF.

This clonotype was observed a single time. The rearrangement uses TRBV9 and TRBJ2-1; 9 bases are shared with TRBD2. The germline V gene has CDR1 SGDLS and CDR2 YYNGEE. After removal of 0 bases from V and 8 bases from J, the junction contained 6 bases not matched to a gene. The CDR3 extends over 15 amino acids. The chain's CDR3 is CASSVGGRASDEQFF. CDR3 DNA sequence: TGTGCCAGCAGCGTAGGCGGGAGGGCCTCTGATGAGCAGTTCTTC. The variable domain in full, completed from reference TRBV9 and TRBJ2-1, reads DSGVTQTPKHLITATGQRVTLRCSPRSGDLSVYWYQQSLDQGLQFLIQYYNGEERAKGNILERFSAQQFPDLHSELNLSSLELGDSALYFCASSVGGRASDEQFFGPGTRLTVL.

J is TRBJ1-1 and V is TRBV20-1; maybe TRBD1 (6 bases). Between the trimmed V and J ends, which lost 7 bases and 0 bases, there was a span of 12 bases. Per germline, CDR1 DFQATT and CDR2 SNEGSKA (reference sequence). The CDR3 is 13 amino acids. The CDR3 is CSGLGDMNTEAFF. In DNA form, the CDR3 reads TGCAGTGGGCTAGGGGACATGAACACTGAAGCTTTCTTT.

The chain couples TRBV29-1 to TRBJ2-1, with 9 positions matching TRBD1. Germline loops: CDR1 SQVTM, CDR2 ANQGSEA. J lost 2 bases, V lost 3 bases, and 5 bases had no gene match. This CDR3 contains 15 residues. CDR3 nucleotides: TGCAGCGTTGAGGACAGGGGCGCGGCCTACAATGAGCAGTTCTTC. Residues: CSVEDRGAAYNEQFF.

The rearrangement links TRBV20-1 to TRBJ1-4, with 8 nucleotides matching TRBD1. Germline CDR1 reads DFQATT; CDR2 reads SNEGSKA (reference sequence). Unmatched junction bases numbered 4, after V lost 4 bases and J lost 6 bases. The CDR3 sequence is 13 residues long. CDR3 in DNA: TGCAGTGCTATAAGGACAGGGTATGAAAAACTGTTTTTT. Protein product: CSAIRTGYEKLFF.

The CDR3 is CASSLGQAGEQYF. DNA of the CDR3: TGTGCCAGCAGCTTAGGACAGGCCGGGGAGCAGTACTTC. The chain recombines TRBV7-6 with TRBJ2-7; a weak D match, TRBD1 (6 bases). CDR1 is SGHVS, CDR2 FNYEAQ, per germline. Between the trimmed V and J ends, which lost 1 base and 7 bases, there was a span of 11 bases. CDR3 size: 13 residues. The whole variable domain, remainder taken from reference TRBV7-6 and TRBJ2-7, is GAGVSQSPRYKVTKRGQDVALRCDPISGHVSLYWYRQALGQGPEFLTYFNYEAQQDKSGLPNDRFSAERPEGSISTLTIQRTEQRDSAMYRCASSLGQAGEQYFGPGTRLTVT.

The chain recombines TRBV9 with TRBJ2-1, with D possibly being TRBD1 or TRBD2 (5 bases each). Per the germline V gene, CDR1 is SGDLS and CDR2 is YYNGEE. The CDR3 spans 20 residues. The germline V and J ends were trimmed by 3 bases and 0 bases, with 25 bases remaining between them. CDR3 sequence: CASSAEPGTDIMSSYNEQFF. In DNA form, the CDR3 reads TGTGCCAGCAGCGCCGAACCCGGGACGGACATTATGAGCTCCTACAATGAGCAGTTCTTC.

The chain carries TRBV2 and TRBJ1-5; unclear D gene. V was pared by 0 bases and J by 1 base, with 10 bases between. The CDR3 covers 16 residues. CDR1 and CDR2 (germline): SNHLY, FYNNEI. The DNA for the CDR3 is TGTGCCAGCAGTGAAGCTGGGGTTCGAAGCAATCAGCCCCAGCATTTT. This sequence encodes CASSEAGVRSNQPQHF.